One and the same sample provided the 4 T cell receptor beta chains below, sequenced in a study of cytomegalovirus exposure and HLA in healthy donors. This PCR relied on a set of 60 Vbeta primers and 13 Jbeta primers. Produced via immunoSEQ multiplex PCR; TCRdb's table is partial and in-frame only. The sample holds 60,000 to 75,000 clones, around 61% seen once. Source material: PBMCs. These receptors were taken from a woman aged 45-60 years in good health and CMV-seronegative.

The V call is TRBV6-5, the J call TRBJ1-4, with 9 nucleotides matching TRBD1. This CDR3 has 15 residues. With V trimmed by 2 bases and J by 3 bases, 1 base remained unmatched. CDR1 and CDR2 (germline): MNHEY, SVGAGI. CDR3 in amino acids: CASSYGTGPNEKLFF. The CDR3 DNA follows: TGTGCCAGCAGTTACGGGACAGGGCCTAATGAAAAACTGTTTTTT.

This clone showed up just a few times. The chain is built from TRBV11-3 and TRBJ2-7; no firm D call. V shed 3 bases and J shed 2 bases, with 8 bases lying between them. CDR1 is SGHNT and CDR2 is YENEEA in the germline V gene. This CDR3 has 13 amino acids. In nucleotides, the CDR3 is TGTGCCAGCAGCTTTGGGCAGACCTACGAGCAGTACTTC. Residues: CASSFGQTYEQYF.

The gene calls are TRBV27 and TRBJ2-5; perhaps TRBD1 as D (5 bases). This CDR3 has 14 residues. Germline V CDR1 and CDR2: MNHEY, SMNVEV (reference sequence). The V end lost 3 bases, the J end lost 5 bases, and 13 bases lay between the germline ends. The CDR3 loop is CASSFETSGETQYF. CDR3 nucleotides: TGTGCCAGCAGTTTTGAGACTTCAGGGGAGACCCAGTACTTC.

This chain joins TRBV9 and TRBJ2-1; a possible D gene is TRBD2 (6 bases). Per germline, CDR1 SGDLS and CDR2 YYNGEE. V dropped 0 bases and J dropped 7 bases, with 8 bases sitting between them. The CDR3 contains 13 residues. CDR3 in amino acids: CASSVDGGNEQFF. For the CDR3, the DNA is TGTGCCAGCAGCGTAGATGGAGGGAATGAGCAGTTCTTC.